The 32 T cell receptor beta chains given below trace back to one sample, sequenced in a study of cytomegalovirus exposure and HLA in healthy donors. PCR primers comprised 60 Vbeta and 13 Jbeta primers. TCRdb keeps only in-frame clones here, not all; method: immunoSEQ multiplex PCR. In the table there are 70,000 to 95,000 clones, roughly 75% of which are singletons. Sequenced material: PBMCs. Receptors were obtained from a male donor in good health and CMV-seronegative.

The chain joins TRBV18 to TRBJ1-6; D may be TRBD1 (6 bases). Germline V CDR1 and CDR2: KGHSH, LQKENI. V was trimmed by 5 bases and J by 10 bases, leaving 18 bases between them. There are 15 residues in the CDR3. The CDR3 region is CASSNAQGRGSPLHF. The CDR3 nucleotides are TGTGCCAGCTCAAATGCCCAGGGGAGGGGGTCACCCCTCCACTTT.

V usage is TRBV7-3 and J usage is TRBJ2-6; TRBD2 might be the D (5 bases). Germline V lookup: CDR1 SGHTA, CDR2 FQGTGA. The ends were cut back, 5 bases at V and 0 bases at J, with 8 bases in the middle. The CDR3 extends over 15 amino acids. CDR3 bases: TGTGCCAGCAGCCTCCGGGACTCTGGGGCCAACGTCCTGACTTTC. This codes for CASSLRDSGANVLTF.

A few counts support this clone. This chain connects TRBV10-3 to TRBJ2-1; TRBD2 matches 7 bases. Germline CDR1 reads ENHRY; CDR2 reads SYGVKD. The CDR3 runs to 13 residues. The J segment lost 5 bases and the V segment lost 7 bases, leaving 5 bases of the junction unmatched. In nucleotides, the CDR3 is TGTGCCATCAAGTCCCTAGCGGACAATGAGCAGTTCTTC. Protein product: CAIKSLADNEQFF.

This sequence joins TRBV6-1 and TRBJ1-3; D is unresolved. CDR3 length: 18 residues. Germline values: CDR1 MNHNS, CDR2 SASEGT. The germline V and J ends were trimmed by 4 bases and 0 bases, with 19 bases remaining between them. DNA of the CDR3: TGTGCCAGCAGTGCGTCACTCCAAAGGCGGCCCTCTGGAAACACCATATATTTT. The encoded protein is CASSASLQRRPSGNTIYF.

This rearrangement joins TRBV10-1 to TRBJ1-1; 7 nucleotides align to TRBD1. Unmatched junction bases numbered 7, after V lost 6 bases and J lost 0 bases. Per the germline V gene, CDR1 is WNHNN and CDR2 is SYGVQD (reference sequence). The length of the CDR3 is 15 residues. The CDR3 sequence is CASSRDSNLNTEAFF. The CDR3 DNA follows: TGCGCCAGCAGCCGGGACAGTAATCTGAACACTGAAGCTTTCTTT.

The J gene is TRBJ1-2, the V gene TRBV20-1; tentatively, D is TRBD1 (5 bases). V shed 5 bases and J shed 14 bases, with 15 bases lying between them. The CDR3 loop spans 10 amino acids. Germline V CDR1 and CDR2: DFQATT, SNEGSKA (reference sequence). The CDR3 reads CSASTAGLTF. The CDR3 bases are TGCAGTGCTTCGACGGCAGGGTTGACCTTC.

This clone was seen a handful of times. The chain uses TRBV2 and TRBJ1-6, with D tentatively TRBD1 (5 bases). Deletions cut 4 bases from V and 3 bases from J, with 10 bases between. Germline CDR1 is SNHLY and CDR2 is FYNNEI. The CDR3 covers 15 residues. Written as DNA, the CDR3 is TGTGCCAGCAGTGCCACGGGACTCTATAATTCACCCCTCCACTTT. Translation: CASSATGLYNSPLHF.

V usage is TRBV7-9 and J usage is TRBJ1-1; the match to TRBD1 covers 10 bases. Germline CDR1 SEHNR, CDR2 FQNEAQ (reference sequence). CDR3 length equals 15 residues. V dropped 2 bases and J dropped 6; count of bases not matched to a gene: 6. CDR3 bases: TGTGCCAGCAGCTTACCGGGACAGGGGATCTCTGAAGCTTTCTTT. It yields the protein CASSLPGQGISEAFF.

The chain combines TRBV25-1 with TRBJ2-1; 7 positions agree with TRBD2. Germline CDR1 is MGHDK and CDR2 is SYGVNS. The trim removed 2 bases at V and 5 bases at J, leaving 6 bases unmatched. This CDR3 comprises 15 residues. DNA of the CDR3: TGTGCCAGCAGTGAAGAGGGAGGGCCACACAATGAGCAGTTCTTC. Its translation is CASSEEGGPHNEQFF.

The chain joins TRBV4-1 to TRBJ1-5; TRBD1 aligns across 8 bases. The CDR3 runs to 17 residues. V shed 4 bases, J shed 3 bases, and the junction held 11 bases outside the gene matches. CDR1 is MGHRA, CDR2 YSYEKL, per germline. The CDR3 nucleotides are TGCGCCAGCAGCCTGGACAGGGAGGCATCCAACAATCAGCCCCAGCATTTT. Translated, it gives CASSLDREASNNQPQHF.

This clone showed up just once. V usage is TRBV4-2 and J usage is TRBJ2-7; the D gene is possibly TRBD1 (6 bases). The CDR3 length is 14 residues. Trimming pared 4 bases from V and 1 base from J, leaving 11 bases between. The germline CDR1 and CDR2 sequences are LGHNA and YNFKEQ. DNA of the CDR3: TGTGCCAGCAGCCTTATCGGACAGTCCTACGAGCAGTACTTC. Encoded protein: CASSLIGQSYEQYF.

The chain combines TRBV10-3 with TRBJ2-1; 8 bases line up with TRBD2. The germline CDR1 and CDR2 sequences are ENHRY and SYGVKD. The CDR3 covers 16 residues. V trimming: 7 bases; J trimming: 8 bases; junction bases outside the gene matches: 16. The CDR3 here is CAITSGMVAGTHEQFF. The CDR3 DNA reads as TGTGCCATCACTTCAGGCATGGTAGCGGGAACGCATGAGCAGTTCTTC.

The V gene is TRBV19, the J gene TRBJ2-2, with D possibly TRBD1 on 5 matching bases. This CDR3 contains 15 residues. The V gene lost 6 bases and the J gene lost 2 bases, with 13 bases spanning the gap. Per the germline V gene, CDR1 is LNHDA and CDR2 is SQIVND (reference sequence). The CDR3 sequence: CASRSQGSNTGELFF. CDR3 nucleotides: TGTGCCAGTAGGTCTCAGGGATCCAACACCGGGGAGCTGTTTTTT.

The sample holds one count of this clone. V usage is TRBV5-4 and J usage is TRBJ1-3; 9 bases are a match to TRBD1. J gave up 2 bases and V 4 bases, and 7 bases lay outside the gene matches. CDR1 is SGHNT and CDR2 is YYREEE in the germline V gene (reference sequence). The CDR3 runs 16 residues. The CDR3 sequence is CASSQGQGGPGNTIYF. The CDR3 nucleotides read TGTGCCAGCAGCCAGGGACAGGGAGGTCCTGGAAACACCATATATTTT.

The J gene is TRBJ1-2, the V gene TRBV28; 9 nucleotides align to TRBD1. Germline assignment: CDR1 MDHEN and CDR2 SYDVKM. Losses at the gene ends were 4 bases for V and 4 bases for J; bases not matched to a gene: 7. CDR3 length: 15 residues. CDR3 bases: TGTGCCAGCAGTTCCCCGGGACAGGGAGGCTATGGCTACACCTTC. It codes for CASSSPGQGGYGYTF.

V usage is TRBV18 and J usage is TRBJ1-2; possible D gene TRBD1, 5 bases. Trimming left V 3 bases short and J 3 bases short, with 11 bases between. Germline V gene sequence: CDR1 KGHSH, CDR2 LQKENI. The CDR3 sequence is 14 residues long. The CDR3 DNA sequence: TGTGCCAGCTCACCCGGAGGGGCCCACTATGGCTACACCTTC. This sequence encodes CASSPGGAHYGYTF. Together with reference TRBV18 and TRBJ1-2, the CDR3 gives the full variable domain: NAGVMQNPRHLVRRRGQEARLRCSPMKGHSHVYWYRQLPEEGLKFMVYLQKENIIDESGMPKERFSAEFPKEGPSILRIQQVVRGDSAAYFCASSPGGAHYGYTFGSGTRLTVV.

The chain links TRBV4-2 to TRBJ2-5, with D perhaps TRBD2 (6 bases). This CDR3 comprises 16 residues. From germline, CDR1 is LGHNA and CDR2 YNFKEQ. Trimming shortened V by 1 base and J by 1 base, and 13 bases separated the two germline ends. The chain's CDR3 is CASSQVSGGIQETQYF. In nucleotides, the CDR3 is TGTGCCAGCAGCCAAGTTAGTGGGGGGATCCAAGAGACCCAGTACTTC.

V gene TRBV5-1 combines with J gene TRBJ1-2; the D is unclear. The CDR3 sequence is 14 residues long. The V gene's germline CDR1 is SGHRS and CDR2 YFSETQ. Trimming left V 5 bases short and J 0 bases short, with 11 bases between. The CDR3 region is CASSLVPANYGYTF. The CDR3 DNA sequence: TGCGCCAGCAGTCTTGTTCCCGCTAACTATGGCTACACCTTC.

The rearrangement links TRBV11-2 to TRBJ2-7; 10 bases agree with TRBD1. V lost 4 bases to trimming and J lost 6 bases; unmatched junction nucleotides: 9. The germline V gene encodes CDR1 SGHAT and CDR2 FQNNGV. The CDR3 is 15 amino acids. The CDR3 nucleotides are TGTGCCAGCAGCTATTTAGGGACAGGGGTGCTCGAGCAGTACTTC. Amino acids: CASSYLGTGVLEQYF. Based on the CDR3 plus reference TRBV11-2 and TRBJ2-7, the full variable domain is EAGVAQSPRYKIIEKRQSVAFWCNPISGHATLYWYQQILGQGPKLLIQFQNNGVVDDSQLPKDRFSAERLKGVDSTLKIQPAKLEDSAVYLCASSYLGTGVLEQYFGPGTRLTVT.

The rearrangement uses TRBV18 and TRBJ2-1; D call uncertain. The germline V gene encodes CDR1 KGHSH and CDR2 LQKENI. With 2 bases removed from V and 6 bases from J, the gap between germline ends came to 5 bases. The CDR3 has 12 residues. CDR3 nucleotide sequence: TGTGCCAGCTCACCAGGAGTCAATGAGCAGTTCTTC. Its protein product is CASSPGVNEQFF.

The DNA of the CDR3 is TGTGCCAGCAGCGCACACATGAGGACTAGCACAGATACGCAGTATTTT. Its protein is CASSAHMRTSTDTQYF. The rearrangement uses TRBV4-2 and TRBJ2-3; weak D call: TRBD2 (5 bases). The germline V gene encodes CDR1 LGHNA and CDR2 YNFKEQ. This CDR3 is built from 16 residues. Trimming stripped 5 bases from V and 0 bases from J, with 15 bases between.

The chain employs TRBV6-1 and TRBJ1-2, with D tentatively TRBD1 (6 bases). Between the trimmed V and J ends, which lost 6 bases and 0 bases, there was a span of 8 bases. CDR1 is MNHNS, CDR2 SASEGT, per germline. The CDR3 is 13 amino acids. The CDR3, as DNA: TGTGCCAGCAGCAGGGGATCTAACTATGGCTACACCTTC. Translated, it gives CASSRGSNYGYTF.

There are a few counts of this clone. This rearrangement joins TRBV5-1 to TRBJ1-5; 7 bases match TRBD1. The trim removed 0 bases at V and 1 base at J, leaving 4 bases unmatched. Germline CDR1 and CDR2: SGHRS and YFSETQ. This CDR3 spans 16 amino acids. CDR3: CASSLGTGPSNQPQHF. The CDR3 DNA follows: TGCGCCAGCAGCTTGGGGACAGGTCCGAGCAATCAGCCCCAGCATTTT.

The chain employs TRBV5-1 and TRBJ2-5; the match to TRBD1 covers 8 bases. J lost 2 bases, V lost 0 bases, and 3 bases had no gene match. CDR1 and CDR2 (germline): SGHRS, YFSETQ. This CDR3 region has 15 residues. CDR3 DNA: TGCGCCAGCAGCTTGGCCGGGACAGGTCAAGAGACCCAGTACTTC. Translated, it gives CASSLAGTGQETQYF. The variable domain in full, with the rest retrieved from reference TRBV5-1 and TRBJ2-5, is KAGVTQTPRYLIKTRGQQVTLSCSPISGHRSVSWYQQTPGQGLQFLFEYFSETQRNKGNFPGRFSGRQFSNSRSEMNVSTLELGDSALYLCASSLAGTGQETQYFGPGTRLLVL.

The CDR3 DNA sequence: TGTGCCATCAGTGAGTCGCCCCAAACAGGGGGCGGCTATGGCTACACCTTC. It translates to CAISESPQTGGGYGYTF. The chain is built from TRBV10-3 and TRBJ1-2; 9 nucleotides align to TRBD1. Trimming cost V 0 bases and J 4 bases; bases outside gene matches: 9. Germline CDR1 is ENHRY and CDR2 is SYGVKD. The CDR3 sequence is 17 residues long.

The chain's CDR3 is CASRPTGRRYETQYF. The CDR3 DNA is TGTGCCAGCAGGCCGACAGGGCGAAGATATGAGACCCAGTACTTC. V gene TRBV6-6 combines with J gene TRBJ2-5; 7 positions match TRBD1. The germline V gene encodes CDR1 MNHNY and CDR2 SVGAGI (reference sequence). The CDR3 extends over 15 amino acids. Losses at the gene ends were 6 bases for V and 5 bases for J; bases not matched to a gene: 12.

The chain carries TRBV28 and TRBJ2-7, with D tentatively TRBD2 (5 bases). The CDR3 sequence is 14 residues long. Germline assignment: CDR1 MDHEN and CDR2 SYDVKM. V was trimmed by 5 bases and J by 9 bases, leaving 20 bases between them. The CDR3 here is CASSPPGSRAGQYF. DNA for the CDR3: TGTGCCAGCAGTCCTCCGGGCAGCCGGGCGGGGCAGTACTTC.

This chain uses TRBV29-1 with TRBJ1-3, with no clear D. V lost 7 bases to trimming and J lost 0 bases, with 10 bases between them. The germline gives CDR1 SQVTM, CDR2 ANQGSEA. The CDR3 loop spans 13 amino acids. CDR3 residues: CSAKMNSGNTIYF. Here the CDR3 DNA reads TGCAGCGCTAAAATGAACTCTGGAAACACCATATATTTT.

The chain uses TRBV6-4 and TRBJ2-3, with 11 nucleotides matching TRBD1. V shed 6 bases and J 3 bases; nucleotides not matched to a gene: 5. Germline assignment: CDR1 MRHNA and CDR2 SNTAGT. The CDR3 is made up of 15 amino acids. The CDR3 sequence is CASSLDRGPTDTQYF. The CDR3 DNA follows: TGTGCCAGCAGCCTGGACAGGGGGCCGACAGATACGCAGTATTTT.

This chain joins TRBV29-1 and TRBJ2-7; TRBD2 agrees at 9 bases. The CDR3 extends over 15 amino acids. Germline CDR1 is SQVTM and CDR2 is ANQGSEA. Unmatched junction bases numbered 9, after V lost 3 bases and J lost 3 bases. CDR3 sequence (DNA): TGCAGCGTTGAGGGTAGCGGGAGAGGGATCTACGAGCAGTACTTC. Protein: CSVEGSGRGIYEQYF.

The chain recombines TRBV28 with TRBJ1-5; TRBD1 matches at 10 bases. Germline CDR1 MDHEN, CDR2 SYDVKM. The V and J ends lost 5 bases and 9 bases, in that order; junction bases with no gene match: 13. The CDR3 spans 16 residues. CDR3 DNA sequence: TGTGCCAGCAGTGGGTGGACAGGGGGTCTGAGGATGCCCCAGCATTTT. This gives the protein CASSGWTGGLRMPQHF.

This clone was recorded a few times. The V gene is TRBV5-1, the J gene TRBJ2-3, with 7 bases matching TRBD1. The germline V gene encodes CDR1 SGHRS and CDR2 YFSETQ. Trimming took 0 bases from V and 4 from J; bases not matched to a gene: 11. This CDR3 is 17 amino acids long. The CDR3 sequence is CASSLAYRRGGADTQYF. The CDR3 coding sequence is TGCGCCAGCAGCTTGGCCTATCGCCGAGGGGGCGCAGATACGCAGTATTTT.